These 24 T cell receptor beta chains were sequenced from one sample in a study of T cell changes during pregnancy in multiple sclerosis. Sequencing used immunoSEQ multiplex PCR; TCRdb keeps in-frame clones, though not all of them. The sample holds about 84,000 clones; 94% are singletons and the top ten take more than 0.85%. This specimen was peripheral blood, taken in the second trimester of pregnancy. The receptor set was obtained from a female donor in good health, enrolled as a control in a pregnancy study.

The V and J genes are TRBV30 and TRBJ2-7; D remains ambiguous. CDR1 is GTSNPN, CDR2 SVGIG, per germline (reference sequence). The CDR3 is 11 amino acids. V lost 0 bases to trimming and J lost 6 bases, with 6 bases between them. CDR3 amino acids: CAWSVFSEQYF. In DNA, the CDR3 is TGTGCCTGGAGTGTATTCTCCGAGCAGTACTTC.

The chain employs TRBV27 and TRBJ2-7, with 7 bases aligning to TRBD1. CDR3 length: 16 residues. Germline V gives CDR1 MNHEY, CDR2 SMNVEV (reference sequence). The V gene end was trimmed by 3 bases and the J gene end by 3 bases; junction bases not matched to a gene: 11. CDR3 amino acids: CASSFSKGAQFYEQYF. CDR3 bases: TGTGCCAGCAGTTTCTCCAAGGGGGCTCAATTCTACGAGCAGTACTTC.

The V and J genes are TRBV7-9 and TRBJ2-7; TRBD1 matches 9 bases. The trim removed 3 bases at V and 5 bases at J, leaving 5 bases unmatched. The CDR3 totals 14 residues. In germline, CDR1 is SEHNR, CDR2 FQNEAQ (reference sequence). CDR3 sequence: CASSFRDRAHEQYF. CDR3 coding DNA: TGTGCCAGCAGCTTCCGGGACAGGGCCCACGAGCAGTACTTC.

The chain has TRBV7-2 and TRBJ2-7; 16 nucleotides align to TRBD2. This CDR3 region has 16 residues. V trimming: 5 bases; J trimming: 6 bases; junction bases outside the gene matches: 7. Germline values: CDR1 SGHTA, CDR2 FQGNSA. CDR3: CASSGTSGRAPGEQYF. The DNA for the CDR3 is TGTGCCAGCAGCGGGACTAGCGGGAGGGCCCCCGGCGAGCAGTACTTC.

CDR3 DNA: TGTGCCAGCAGTGATAAGAGCACCGGGGAGCTGTTTTTT. Protein sequence: CASSDKSTGELFF. The V gene is TRBV25-1, the J gene TRBJ2-2; D not certain. The CDR3 runs to 13 residues. Trimming took 3 bases from V and 4 from J, leaving 6 bases between them. The germline V gene has CDR1 MGHDK and CDR2 SYGVNS.

This chain joins TRBV6-1 and TRBJ2-1, with 7 nucleotides matching TRBD2. From germline, CDR1 is MNHNS and CDR2 SASEGT. The V and J ends lost 2 bases and 7 bases, in that order; junction bases with no gene match: 11. This CDR3 contains 16 residues. The chain's CDR3 is CASSEPGLVEGNEQFF. DNA for the CDR3: TGTGCCAGCAGTGAACCCGGACTAGTGGAAGGTAATGAGCAGTTCTTC.

The rearrangement uses TRBV18 and TRBJ2-7, with D maybe TRBD2 (6 bases). Trimming took off 0 bases at V and 2 bases at J, with 11 bases between the two ends. Looked up from germline, CDR1 is KGHSH and CDR2 is LQKENI. The length of the CDR3 is 15 residues. The chain's CDR3 is CASSPPGWGAYEQYF. In DNA, the CDR3 is TGTGCCAGCTCACCACCGGGCTGGGGGGCCTACGAGCAGTACTTC.

The V call is TRBV28, the J call TRBJ2-1, with a weak D call TRBD2 (6 bases). Germline V CDR1 and CDR2: MDHEN, SYDVKM. With 6 bases removed from V and 2 bases from J, the gap between germline ends came to 14 bases. The length of the CDR3 is 15 residues. Here the CDR3 reads CASRSTSFAYNEQFF. DNA of the CDR3: TGTGCCAGCAGAAGTACTAGCTTTGCCTACAATGAGCAGTTCTTC.

The chain has TRBV2 and TRBJ1-4; 9 bases match TRBD1. Germline trimming cut 6 bases from V and 7 bases from J; bases unmatched to any gene: 6. The CDR3 is 14 amino acids. Germline loops: CDR1 SNHLY, CDR2 FYNNEI. The CDR3 is CASRDGTGLEKLFF. The DNA of the CDR3 is TGTGCCAGCAGGGACGGGACAGGGCTTGAAAAACTGTTTTTT.

This CDR3 reads CASSSTGVPGELFF. The CDR3, as DNA: TGCGCCAGCAGCTCGACAGGGGTCCCCGGGGAGCTGTTTTTT. The rearrangement joins TRBV5-1 to TRBJ2-2; 8 bases align to TRBD1. The V segment lost 3 bases and the J segment 6 bases; nucleotides outside the gene matches: 4. Germline-derived CDR1 and CDR2 are SGHRS and YFSETQ. The CDR3 extends over 14 amino acids.

The chain has TRBV9 and TRBJ1-6, with TRBD1 matching over 7 bases. The J segment lost 7 bases and the V segment lost 4 bases, leaving 5 bases of the junction unmatched. CDR3 length equals 14 residues. CDR1 SGDLS and CDR2 YYNGEE come from the germline V gene. The CDR3 loop is CASSLGTANSPLHF. DNA of the CDR3: TGTGCCAGCAGCCTTGGGACAGCAAATTCACCCCTCCACTTT.

The chain uses TRBV2 and TRBJ1-5; weak D call: TRBD1 (6 bases). The CDR3 has 19 amino acids. Per the germline V gene, CDR1 is SNHLY and CDR2 is FYNNEI. V lost 1 base and J 0 bases, leaving 19 bases between the germline ends. CDR3 amino acids: CASSEDRDYRPYSNQPQHF. CDR3 nucleotides: TGTGCCAGCAGTGAAGACAGGGACTATAGGCCATATAGCAATCAGCCCCAGCATTTT. Full variable domain (outside the CDR3, taken from reference TRBV2 and TRBJ1-5): EPEVTQTPSHQVTQMGQEVILRCVPISNHLYFYWYRQILGQKVEFLVSFYNNEISEKSEIFDDQFSVERPDGSNFTLKIRSTKLEDSAMYFCASSEDRDYRPYSNQPQHFGDGTRLSIL.

The rearrangement joins TRBV4-1 to TRBJ1-5; 7 positions match TRBD1. Trimming took 0 bases from V and 5 from J; bases not matched to a gene: 4. Germline lookup yields CDR1 MGHRA and CDR2 YSYEKL. The CDR3 totals 15 residues. CDR3 nucleotides: TGCGCCAGCAGCCAAGAACAGGGGCATTATCAGCCCCAGCATTTT. Translated, it gives CASSQEQGHYQPQHF.

The rearrangement links TRBV5-1 to TRBJ1-2; the D gene is possibly TRBD1 (5 bases). The ends were cut back, 4 bases at V and 7 bases at J, with 20 bases in the middle. Germline V CDR1 and CDR2: SGHRS, YFSETQ. This CDR3 contains 15 residues. CDR3 bases: TGCGCCAGCAGCCCGCGAGGTGGCTCGGGGGTTGGCTACACCTTC. It translates to CASSPRGGSGVGYTF.

V and J are TRBV28 and TRBJ2-7, with D possibly matching TRBD2 (6 bases). Germline CDR1 reads MDHEN; CDR2 reads SYDVKM. The CDR3 has 16 amino acids. Trimming shortened V by 5 bases and J by 0 bases, and 17 bases separated the two germline ends. CDR3 sequence reads: CASSPLGTLDSYEQYF. In nucleotides, the CDR3 is TGTGCCAGCAGTCCCCTCGGGACTCTAGACTCCTACGAGCAGTACTTC.

The chain has TRBV27 and TRBJ2-7; TRBD2 might be the D (6 bases). The CDR3 is 15 amino acids. The ends were cut back, 4 bases at V and 3 bases at J, with 16 bases in the middle. The germline CDR1 and CDR2 sequences are MNHEY and SMNVEV (reference sequence). The CDR3 loop is CASSSRRRGSYEQYF. CDR3 nucleotide sequence: TGTGCCAGCAGTTCCCGACGGAGGGGAAGCTACGAGCAGTACTTC.

This clone occurred once. The V call is TRBV13, the J call TRBJ2-7; 7 bases are a match to TRBD1. Per the germline V gene, CDR1 is PRHDT and CDR2 is FYEKMQ (reference sequence). The CDR3 spans 15 residues. Trimming removed 3 bases from V and 5 bases from J; junction bases left unmatched: 10. CDR3 DNA sequence: TGTGCCAGCAGCTTGCGAGACAGGGTCGTTCACGAGCAGTACTTC. It is translated as CASSLRDRVVHEQYF.

The table lists this clone with a count of one. This chain links TRBV7-8 with TRBJ2-1, with TRBD1 matching over 7 bases. Germline loops: CDR1 SGHVS, CDR2 FQNEAQ. The CDR3 sequence is 20 residues long. V was clipped by 3 bases and J by 4 bases; unmatched bases: 21. The CDR3 reads CASSFEGALENPPLYNEQFF. CDR3 bases: TGTGCCAGCAGCTTTGAGGGGGCGCTTGAAAACCCCCCCCTTTACAATGAGCAGTTCTTC.

The chain uses TRBV2 and TRBJ2-7, with D perhaps matching TRBD2 (5 bases). The CDR3 sequence is 14 residues long. V lost 8 bases and J lost 3, with 17 bases in between. Germline V gene data show CDR1 as SNHLY and CDR2 as FYNNEI. The CDR3 sequence is CASAPGLIYYEQYF. The CDR3, as DNA: TGTGCCAGCGCCCCAGGACTTATATACTACGAGCAGTACTTC. Variable domain in full (rest from reference TRBV2 and TRBJ2-7): EPEVTQTPSHQVTQMGQEVILRCVPISNHLYFYWYRQILGQKVEFLVSFYNNEISEKSEIFDDQFSVERPDGSNFTLKIRSTKLEDSAMYFCASAPGLIYYEQYFGPGTRLTVT.

The CDR3 spells CASSLGATGTYEQYF. As DNA, the CDR3 is TGTGCCAGCAGCTTGGGGGCGACAGGGACCTACGAGCAGTACTTC. The chain carries TRBV5-4 and TRBJ2-7; 7 bases match TRBD1. J was trimmed by 2 bases and V by 0 bases; bases with no gene match: 5. There are 15 residues in the CDR3. Per germline, CDR1 SGHNT and CDR2 YYREEE (reference sequence). The full variable domain, rest sourced from reference TRBV5-4 and TRBJ2-7, is ETGVTQSPTHLIKTRGQQVTLRCSSQSGHNTVSWYQQALGQGPQFIFQYYREEENGRGNFPPRFSGLQFPNYSSELNVNALELDDSALYLCASSLGATGTYEQYFGPGTRLTVT.

V and J are TRBV28 and TRBJ2-3, with TRBD2 as a possible D gene (6 bases). The germline V gene has CDR1 MDHEN and CDR2 SYDVKM. There are 16 residues in the CDR3. V gave up 4 bases and J gave up 0 bases, with 14 bases separating them. The CDR3 reads CASSSPGLKSTDTQYF. CDR3 sequence (DNA): TGTGCCAGCAGTTCTCCGGGACTTAAGAGCACAGATACGCAGTATTTT.

The chain carries TRBV4-1 and TRBJ2-7; D gene ambiguous. Trimming stripped 1 base from V and 0 bases from J, with 10 bases between. Germline lookup yields CDR1 MGHRA and CDR2 YSYEKL. There are 15 residues in the CDR3. The CDR3 loop is CASSQGEFSSYEQYF. The CDR3 nucleotides are TGCGCCAGCAGCCAAGGCGAATTTAGCTCCTACGAGCAGTACTTC.

The chain recombines TRBV5-1 with TRBJ1-1; no definite D call. The germline V gene encodes CDR1 SGHRS and CDR2 YFSETQ. Trimming took off 4 bases at V and 0 bases at J, with 10 bases between the two ends. The CDR3 runs to 14 residues. The CDR3 sequence is CASSDPTVNTEAFF. The CDR3 nucleotides read TGCGCCAGCAGCGACCCTACAGTGAACACTGAAGCTTTCTTT. The variable domain in full, completed from reference TRBV5-1 and TRBJ1-1, reads KAGVTQTPRYLIKTRGQQVTLSCSPISGHRSVSWYQQTPGQGLQFLFEYFSETQRNKGNFPGRFSGRQFSNSRSEMNVSTLELGDSALYLCASSDPTVNTEAFFGQGTRLTVV.

The chain joins TRBV5-1 to TRBJ1-5, with TRBD1 as a possible D gene (5 bases). Germline V CDR1 and CDR2: SGHRS, YFSETQ. There are 15 residues in the CDR3. V lost 0 bases and J lost 2, with 9 bases in between. CDR3 sequence reads: CASSLEGVGNQPQHF. In DNA form, the CDR3 reads TGCGCCAGCAGCTTGGAAGGGGTTGGCAATCAGCCCCAGCATTTT.